The clone carrying this TCR beta chain was observed once. The record originates from a study of cytomegalovirus exposure and HLA in healthy donors. The method was immunoSEQ multiplex PCR; TCRdb's version includes in-frame clones alone and lacks a portion of them. The data hold 90,000 to 100,000 clones, with about 83% observed a single time. The V and J ends lost 0 bases and 8 bases respectively, with 8 bases between them. This CDR3 is built from 12 residues. Germline V gives CDR1 SGHNT, CDR2 YYREEE (reference sequence). The rearrangement joins TRBV5-4 to TRBJ1-2; D not resolved. The specimen was PBMCs. The sequence was collected from a woman aged 30 to 39 in good health and CMV-seronegative. The CDR3 DNA is TGTGCCAGCAGCTTGGGCCCCCTAGGCTACACCTTC. Amino acid sequence: CASSLGPLGYTF.